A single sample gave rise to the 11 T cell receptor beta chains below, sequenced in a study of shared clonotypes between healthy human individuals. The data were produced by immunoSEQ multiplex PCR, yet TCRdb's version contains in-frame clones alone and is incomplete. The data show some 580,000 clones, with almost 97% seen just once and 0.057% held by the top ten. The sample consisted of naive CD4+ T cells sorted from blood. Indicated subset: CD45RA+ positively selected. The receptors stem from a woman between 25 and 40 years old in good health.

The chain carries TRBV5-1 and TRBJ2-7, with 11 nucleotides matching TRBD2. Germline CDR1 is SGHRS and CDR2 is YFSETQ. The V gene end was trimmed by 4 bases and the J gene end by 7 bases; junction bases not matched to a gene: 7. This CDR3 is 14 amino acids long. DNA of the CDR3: TGCGCCAGCAGCGAACTAGCGGGAGCGGGAGAGCAGTACTTC. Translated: CASSELAGAGEQYF.

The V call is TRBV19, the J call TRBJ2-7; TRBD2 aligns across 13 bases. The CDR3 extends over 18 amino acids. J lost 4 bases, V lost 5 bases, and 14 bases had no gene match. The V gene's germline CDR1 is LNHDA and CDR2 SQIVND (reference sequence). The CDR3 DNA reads TGTGCCAGTAGTTCGCGACTAGCGGGAGGTCTGTCCGATTACGAGCAGTACTTC. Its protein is CASSSRLAGGLSDYEQYF.

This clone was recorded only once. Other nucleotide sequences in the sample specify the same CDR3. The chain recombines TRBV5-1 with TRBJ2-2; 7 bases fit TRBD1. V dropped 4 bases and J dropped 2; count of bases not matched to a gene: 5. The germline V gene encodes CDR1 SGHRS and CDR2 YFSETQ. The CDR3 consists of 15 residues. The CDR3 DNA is TGCGCCAGCAGCCCCGGGACAGCTAACACCGGGGAGCTGTTTTTT. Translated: CASSPGTANTGELFF.

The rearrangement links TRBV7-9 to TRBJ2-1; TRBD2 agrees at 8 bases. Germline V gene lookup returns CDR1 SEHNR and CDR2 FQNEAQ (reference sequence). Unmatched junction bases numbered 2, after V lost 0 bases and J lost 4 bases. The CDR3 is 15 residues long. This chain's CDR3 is CASSLASGTYNEQFF. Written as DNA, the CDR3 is TGTGCCAGCAGCTTAGCTAGCGGGACGTACAATGAGCAGTTCTTC.

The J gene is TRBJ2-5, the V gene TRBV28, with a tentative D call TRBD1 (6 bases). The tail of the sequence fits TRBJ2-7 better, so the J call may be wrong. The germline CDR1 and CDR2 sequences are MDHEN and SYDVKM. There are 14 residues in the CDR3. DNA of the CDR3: TGTGCCAGCAGTTCCCCTCAGGGGTACTACGAGCAGTACTTC. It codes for CASSSPQGYYEQYF.

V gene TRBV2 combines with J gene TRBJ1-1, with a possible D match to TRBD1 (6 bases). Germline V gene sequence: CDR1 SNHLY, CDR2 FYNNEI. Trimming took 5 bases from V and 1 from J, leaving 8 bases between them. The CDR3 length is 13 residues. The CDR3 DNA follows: TGTGCCAGCAGTTGGACAGAGAACACTGAAGCTTTCTTT. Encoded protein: CASSWTENTEAFF.

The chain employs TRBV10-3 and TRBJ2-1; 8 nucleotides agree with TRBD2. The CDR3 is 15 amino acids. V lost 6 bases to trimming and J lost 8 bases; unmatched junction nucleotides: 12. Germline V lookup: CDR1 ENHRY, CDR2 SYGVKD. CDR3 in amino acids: CAISPGGGRQDEQFF. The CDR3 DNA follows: TGTGCCATCAGCCCGGGGGGCGGGAGGCAGGATGAGCAGTTCTTC.

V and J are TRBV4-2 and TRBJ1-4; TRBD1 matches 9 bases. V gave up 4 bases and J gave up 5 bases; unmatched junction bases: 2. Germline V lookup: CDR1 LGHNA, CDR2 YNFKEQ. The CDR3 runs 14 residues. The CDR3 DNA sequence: TGTGCCAGCAGCCGGGACAGGGAGAATGAAAAACTGTTTTTT. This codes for CASSRDRENEKLFF.

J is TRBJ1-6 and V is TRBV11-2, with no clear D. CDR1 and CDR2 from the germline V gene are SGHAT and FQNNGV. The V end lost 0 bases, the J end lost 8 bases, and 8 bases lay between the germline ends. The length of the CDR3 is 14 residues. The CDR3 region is CASSLDGWDSPLHF. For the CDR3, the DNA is TGTGCCAGCAGCTTAGATGGGTGGGATTCACCCCTCCACTTT.

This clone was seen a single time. Here the CDR3 DNA reads TGTGCCAGTAGTAGACGGGACAGGGGGACTCAGCCCCAGCATTTT. Its translation is CASSRRDRGTQPQHF. The chain joins TRBV19 to TRBJ1-5; TRBD1 aligns across 11 bases. Trimming removed 4 bases from V and 6 bases from J; junction bases left unmatched: 5. The CDR3 loop spans 15 amino acids. Germline V gives CDR1 LNHDA, CDR2 SQIVND (reference sequence).

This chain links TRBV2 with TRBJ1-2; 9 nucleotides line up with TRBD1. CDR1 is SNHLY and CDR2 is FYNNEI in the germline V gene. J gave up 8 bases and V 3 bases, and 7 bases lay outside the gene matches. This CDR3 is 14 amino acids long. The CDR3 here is CASSEEDRGRGYTF. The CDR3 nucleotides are TGTGCCAGCAGTGAGGAGGACAGGGGTCGCGGCTACACCTTC.